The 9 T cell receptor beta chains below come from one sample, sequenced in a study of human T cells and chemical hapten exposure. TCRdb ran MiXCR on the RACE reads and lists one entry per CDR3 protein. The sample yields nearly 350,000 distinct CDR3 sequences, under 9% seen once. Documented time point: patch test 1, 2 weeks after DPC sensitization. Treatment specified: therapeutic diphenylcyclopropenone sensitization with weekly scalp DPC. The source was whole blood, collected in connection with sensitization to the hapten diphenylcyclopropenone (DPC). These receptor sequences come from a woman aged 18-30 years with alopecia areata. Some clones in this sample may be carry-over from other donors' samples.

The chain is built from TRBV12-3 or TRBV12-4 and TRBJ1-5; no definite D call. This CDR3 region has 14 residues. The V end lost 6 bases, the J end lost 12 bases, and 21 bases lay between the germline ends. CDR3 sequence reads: CASRQTLRSQVQHF. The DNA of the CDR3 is TGTGCCAGCAGACAGACCCTTAGGTCCCAGGTCCAGCATTTT.

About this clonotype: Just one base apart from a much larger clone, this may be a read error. CDR3 sequence: CSALEKVVTRYF. CDR3 DNA sequence: TGCAGTGCTCTAGAGAAGGTTGTTACGCGGTATTTT. The V gene is TRBV20-1, the J gene TRBJ2-3, with D unclear. Germline V CDR1 and CDR2: DFQATT, SNEGSKA (reference sequence). The CDR3 is 12 amino acids.

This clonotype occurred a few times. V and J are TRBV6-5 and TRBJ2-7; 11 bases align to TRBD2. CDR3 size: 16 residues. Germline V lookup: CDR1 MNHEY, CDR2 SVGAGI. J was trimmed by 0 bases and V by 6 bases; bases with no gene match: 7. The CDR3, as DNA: TGTGCCAGCAGCCGCGCCGGGACTAGCGGCTCCTACGAGCAGTACTTC. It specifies CASSRAGTSGSYEQYF.

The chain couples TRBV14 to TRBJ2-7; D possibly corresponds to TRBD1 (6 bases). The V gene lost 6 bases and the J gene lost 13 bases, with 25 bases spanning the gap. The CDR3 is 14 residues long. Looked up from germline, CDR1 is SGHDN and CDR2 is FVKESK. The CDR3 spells CASSPLQGSMWRYF. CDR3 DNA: TGTGCCAGCAGTCCCCTTCAGGGGAGTATGTGGAGATACTTC.

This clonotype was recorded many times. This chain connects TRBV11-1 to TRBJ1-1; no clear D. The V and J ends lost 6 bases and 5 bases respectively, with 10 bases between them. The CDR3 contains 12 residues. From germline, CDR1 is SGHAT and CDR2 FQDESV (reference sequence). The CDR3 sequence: CASSPRETEAFF. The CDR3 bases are TGTGCCAGCAGTCCGAGGGAGACTGAAGCTTTCTTT.

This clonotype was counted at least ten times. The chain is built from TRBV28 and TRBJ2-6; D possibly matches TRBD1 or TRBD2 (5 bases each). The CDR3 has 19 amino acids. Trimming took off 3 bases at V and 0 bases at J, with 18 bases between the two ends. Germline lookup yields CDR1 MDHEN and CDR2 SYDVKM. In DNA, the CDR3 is TGTGCCAGCAGTTTGACGTGGGACCGAGGGGACTCTGGGGCCAACGTCCTGACTTTC. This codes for CASSLTWDRGDSGANVLTF.

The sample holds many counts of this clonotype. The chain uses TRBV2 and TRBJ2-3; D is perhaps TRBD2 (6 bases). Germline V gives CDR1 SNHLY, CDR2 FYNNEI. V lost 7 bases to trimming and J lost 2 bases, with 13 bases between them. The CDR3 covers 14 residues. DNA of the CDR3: TGTGCCAGCATGGAGGGGAGTGTCACAGATACGCAGTATTTT. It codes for CASMEGSVTDTQYF.

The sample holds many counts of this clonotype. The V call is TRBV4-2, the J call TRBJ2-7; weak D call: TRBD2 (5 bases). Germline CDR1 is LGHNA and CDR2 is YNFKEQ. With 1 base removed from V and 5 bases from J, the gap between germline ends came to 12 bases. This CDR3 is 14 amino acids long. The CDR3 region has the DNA TGTGCCAGCAGCCAAGTAGCTGAGGGCCACGAGCAGTACTTC. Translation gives CASSQVAEGHEQYF.

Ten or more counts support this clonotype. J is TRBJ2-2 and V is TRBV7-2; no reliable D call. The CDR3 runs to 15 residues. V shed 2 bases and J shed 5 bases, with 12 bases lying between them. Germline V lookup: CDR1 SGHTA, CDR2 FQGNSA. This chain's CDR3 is CASSLNGQWTGELFF. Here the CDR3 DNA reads TGTGCCAGCAGCTTAAATGGGCAGTGGACCGGGGAGCTGTTTTTT.